Listed below are T cell receptor beta chains from one sample, sequenced in a study of control samples from healthy donors and cancer patients. TCRdb keeps only in-frame clones here, not all; method: immunoSEQ multiplex PCR. The sample consists of under 150,000 clones, over 85% of them appearing once. Input material: blood. The receptors derive from a young man in good health. Both conserved end residues are part of each CDR3. The D gene is left open where the match is weak. Clone size, where shown, is once, few, many, or a class for clones that have expanded.

TRBJ2-3 TRBV3-1/TRBV3-2 few TRBD2 TGTGCCAGCAGTAACGGGACTAGCGGGGATTGGGTATACACAGATACGCAGTATTTT CASSNGTSGDWVYTDTQYF
TRBJ1-4 TRBV24-1 - - TGTGCCACCAGTGACCATCGCTACGGGGTAAGTAATGAAAAACTGTTTTTT CATSDHRYGVSNEKLFF
TRBJ1-1 TRBV5-4 - - TGTGCCAGCAGCTTGGGGGGGGATAACACTGAAGCTTTCTTT CASSLGGDNTEAFF
TRBJ1-3 TRBV19 - - TGTGCCAGTAGTTCCTGGACATTTTCGTCGGGAAACACCATATATTTT CASSSWTFSSGNTIYF
TRBJ1-1 TRBV28 - - TGTGCCAGTCAACGGGGACACCCGAACACTGAAGCTTTCTTT CASQRGHPNTEAFF
TRBJ1-1 TRBV29-1 - TRBD1 TGCAGTATTAGGGACAGTCAAACAGCTTTCTTT CSIRDSQTAFF
TRBJ2-2 TRBV7-9 - - TGTGCCAGCAGCTTAGCCAGGGGGGACGACACCGGGGAGCTGTTTTTT CASSLARGDDTGELFF
TRBJ2-1 TRBV9 - - TGTGCCAGCAGCCCCCAGGGGCCCAATGAGCAGTTCTTC CASSPQGPNEQFF
TRBJ2-1 TRBV5-6 - - TGTGCCAGCAGCCCCCTGGGGAACAATCTATTTCAGGTCTTC CASSPLGNNLFQVF
TRBJ1-1 TRBV28 - TRBD1 TGTGCCAGCAGTCCCTGGACAGGGGGGCGCGGCCGGAACACTGAAGCTTTCTTT CASSPWTGGRGRNTEAFF
TRBJ1-4 TRBV5-1 - TRBD1 TGCGCCAGCAGCTTGGCGAACAGGGGGAATGAAAAACTGTTTTTT CASSLANRGNEKLFF
TRBJ2-7 TRBV6-6 - TRBD1 TGTGCCAGCAGTTCCGTTGACAGGGGGCGGGAGCAGTACTTC CASSSVDRGREQYF
TRBJ1-4 TRBV27 - - TGTGCCAGCAGTTTCGTGGGGCAGGGGCCCACTAATGAAAAACTGTTTTTT CASSFVGQGPTNEKLFF
TRBJ2-7 TRBV7-9 - TRBD1 TGTGCCAGCAGCTTAGCAGGGACAGGGTACTACGAGCAGTACTTC CASSLAGTGYYEQYF
TRBJ2-6 TRBV24-1 - TRBD1 TGTGCCACCAGTACAGGGGTAGGTTCTGGGGCCAACGTCCTGACTTTC CATSTGVGSGANVLTF